This T cell receptor beta chain was recovered during a study of blood T cell repertoires in COVID-19. During active infection, Seattle patients enrolled and were then monitored through disease. Generated by immunoSEQ multiplex PCR, the TCRdb table keeps only in-frame clones and is missing some. The table has around 310,000 clones, roughly 89% seen once. The TCR was taken from a woman aged 40 to 49 with COVID-19, enrolled during active disease. The sample comprised peripheral blood.

The CDR3 region is CASRFVSGGPNQPQHF. CDR3 sequence (DNA): TGTGCCAGCAGATTTGTATCCGGGGGACCCAATCAGCCCCAGCATTTT. The gene calls are TRBV28 and TRBJ1-5; D possibly corresponds to TRBD1 (5 bases). CDR1 and CDR2 from the germline V gene are MDHEN and SYDVKM. The V end was cut by 6 bases, the J end by 3 bases, with 18 bases between. This CDR3 has 16 residues.